Given below is one TCR beta chain in context. Patients in Seattle were enrolled during active infection, then followed longitudinally. This entry comes from a study of blood T cell repertoires in COVID-19. About the study: Both acute and convalescent COVID-19 samples were obtained from the United States, Italy and Spain. The analysed material was cDNA or gDNA that came from T cells, B-cell-depleted T cells, or PBMCs.

TCRdb's copy holds only in-frame clones and misses some; the assay was immunoSEQ multiplex PCR. The profile shows fewer than 200,000 clones, about 85% of them singletons. Trimming took off 3 bases at V and 4 bases at J, with 19 bases between the two ends. The CDR3 totals 17 residues. Germline assignment: CDR1 SGHVS and CDR2 FQNEAQ. The receptor was isolated from a woman between 55 and 75 years old with COVID-19, enrolled during active disease. The sample taken for sequencing was peripheral blood. The chain is built from TRBV7-8 and TRBJ2-1; TRBD2 might be the D (6 bases). For the CDR3, the DNA is TGTGCCAGCAGCTTTAATGGAGGGCAGGTCCTATACAATGAGCAGTTCTTC. Amino acid sequence: CASSFNGGQVLYNEQFF.